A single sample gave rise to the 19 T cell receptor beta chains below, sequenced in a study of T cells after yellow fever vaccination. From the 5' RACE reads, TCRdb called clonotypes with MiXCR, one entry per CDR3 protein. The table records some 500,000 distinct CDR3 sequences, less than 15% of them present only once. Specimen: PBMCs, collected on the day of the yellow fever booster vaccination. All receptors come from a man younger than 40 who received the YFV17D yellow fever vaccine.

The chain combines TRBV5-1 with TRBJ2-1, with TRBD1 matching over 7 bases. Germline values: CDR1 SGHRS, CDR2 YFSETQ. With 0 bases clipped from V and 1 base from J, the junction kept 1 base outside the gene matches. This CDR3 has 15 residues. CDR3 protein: CASSLEGASYNEQFF. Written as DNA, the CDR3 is TGCGCCAGCAGCTTGGAGGGGGCGTCCTACAATGAGCAGTTCTTC. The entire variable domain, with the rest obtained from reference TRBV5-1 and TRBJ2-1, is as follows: KAGVTQTPRYLIKTRGQQVTLSCSPISGHRSVSWYQQTPGQGLQFLFEYFSETQRNKGNFPGRFSGRQFSNSRSEMNVSTLELGDSALYLCASSLEGASYNEQFFGPGTRLTVL.

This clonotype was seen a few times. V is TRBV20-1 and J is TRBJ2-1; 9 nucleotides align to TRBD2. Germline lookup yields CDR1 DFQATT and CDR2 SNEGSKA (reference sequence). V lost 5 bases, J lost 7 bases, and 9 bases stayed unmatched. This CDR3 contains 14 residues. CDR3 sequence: CSAPMREGLNEQFF. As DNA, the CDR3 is TGCAGTGCTCCTATGCGGGAGGGCCTAAATGAGCAGTTCTTC.

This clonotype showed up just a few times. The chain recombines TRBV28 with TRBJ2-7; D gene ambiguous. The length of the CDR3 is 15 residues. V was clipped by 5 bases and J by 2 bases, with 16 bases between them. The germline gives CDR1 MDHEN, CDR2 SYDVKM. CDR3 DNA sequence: TGTGCCAGCAGTGACCCGACCTGGGTCCCCTACGAGCAGTACTTC. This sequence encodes CASSDPTWVPYEQYF.

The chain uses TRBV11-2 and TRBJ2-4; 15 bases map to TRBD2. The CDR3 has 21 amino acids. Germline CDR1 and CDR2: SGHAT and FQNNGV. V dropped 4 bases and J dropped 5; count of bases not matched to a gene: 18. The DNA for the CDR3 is TGTGCCAGCAGCTCCAACCGAAGGGGGGGACTAGCGGGAGGTCCGGAAAACATTCAGTACTTC. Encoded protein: CASSSNRRGGLAGGPENIQYF.

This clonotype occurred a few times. The CDR3 coding sequence is TGCAGCGCTAGTGAAACAGGGAGGGGGAACGAGCAGTACTTC. Its translation is CSASETGRGNEQYF. The rearrangement links TRBV29-1 to TRBJ2-7; the D gene is possibly TRBD2 (7 bases). Germline CDR1 reads SQVTM; CDR2 reads ANQGSEA. The CDR3 loop spans 14 amino acids. V was pared by 7 bases and J by 5 bases, with 21 bases between.

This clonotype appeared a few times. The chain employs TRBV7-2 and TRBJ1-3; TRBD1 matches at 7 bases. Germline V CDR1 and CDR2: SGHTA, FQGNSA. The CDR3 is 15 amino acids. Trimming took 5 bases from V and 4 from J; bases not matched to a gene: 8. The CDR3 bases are TGTGCCAGCAGCCCCGACGGACAGGTCGGAAACACCATATATTTT. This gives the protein CASSPDGQVGNTIYF.

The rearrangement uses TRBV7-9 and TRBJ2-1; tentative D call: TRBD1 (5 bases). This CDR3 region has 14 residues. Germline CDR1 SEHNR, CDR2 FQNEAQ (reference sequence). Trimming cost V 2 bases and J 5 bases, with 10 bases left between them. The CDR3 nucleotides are TGTGCCAGCAGCTTACAGGGTCTTAACAATGAGCAGTTCTTC. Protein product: CASSLQGLNNEQFF.

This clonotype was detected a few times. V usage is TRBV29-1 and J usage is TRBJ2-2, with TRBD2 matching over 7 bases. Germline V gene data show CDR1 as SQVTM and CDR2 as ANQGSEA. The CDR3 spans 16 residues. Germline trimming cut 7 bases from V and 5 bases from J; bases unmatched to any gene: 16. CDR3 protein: CSAGDGRTRKTGELFF. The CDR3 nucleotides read TGCAGCGCCGGAGATGGTCGGACTAGAAAAACCGGGGAGCTGTTTTTT.

CDR3 sequence reads: CASSQVQVAKNIQYF. DNA of the CDR3: TGTGCCAGCAGCCAGGTCCAGGTGGCCAAAAACATTCAGTACTTC. The rearrangement joins TRBV27 to TRBJ2-4; D call uncertain. V was trimmed by 6 bases and J by 1 base, leaving 13 bases between them. The germline CDR1 and CDR2 sequences are MNHEY and SMNVEV (reference sequence). The CDR3 spans 15 residues.

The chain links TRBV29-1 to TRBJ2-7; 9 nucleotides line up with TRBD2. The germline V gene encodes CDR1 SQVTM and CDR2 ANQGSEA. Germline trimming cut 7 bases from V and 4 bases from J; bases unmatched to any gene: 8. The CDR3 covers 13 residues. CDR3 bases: TGCAGCGCCTTTAGCGGGAGTGGGTACGAGCAGTACTTC. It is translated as CSAFSGSGYEQYF.

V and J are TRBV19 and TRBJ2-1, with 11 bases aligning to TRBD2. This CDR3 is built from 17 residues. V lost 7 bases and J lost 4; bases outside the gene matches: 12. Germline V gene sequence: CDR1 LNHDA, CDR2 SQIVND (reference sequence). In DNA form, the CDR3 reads TGTGCCAGTAAAACCTCGGAGGGACTAGCGGTGTACAATGAGCAGTTCTTC. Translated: CASKTSEGLAVYNEQFF.

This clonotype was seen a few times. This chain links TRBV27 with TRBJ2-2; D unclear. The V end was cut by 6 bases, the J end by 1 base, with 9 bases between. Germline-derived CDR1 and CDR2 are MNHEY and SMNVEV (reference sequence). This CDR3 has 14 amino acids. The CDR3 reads CASRGWLNTGELFF. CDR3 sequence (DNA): TGTGCCAGCAGAGGGTGGTTGAACACCGGGGAGCTGTTTTTT.

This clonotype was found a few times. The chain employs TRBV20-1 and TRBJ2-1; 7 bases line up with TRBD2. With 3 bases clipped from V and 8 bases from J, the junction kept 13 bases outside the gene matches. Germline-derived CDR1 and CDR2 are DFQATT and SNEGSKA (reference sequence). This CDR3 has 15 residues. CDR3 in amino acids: CSARGGSPFWYEQFF. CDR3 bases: TGCAGTGCTAGGGGCGGGAGTCCCTTCTGGTATGAGCAGTTCTTC.

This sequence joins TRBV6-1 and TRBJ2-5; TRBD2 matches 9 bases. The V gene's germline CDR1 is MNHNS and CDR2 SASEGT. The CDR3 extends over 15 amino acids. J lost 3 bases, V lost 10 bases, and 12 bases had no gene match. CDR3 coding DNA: TGTGCCACCGAGGTAGCGGGAGCGATGGAAGAGACCCAGTACTTC. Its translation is CATEVAGAMEETQYF.

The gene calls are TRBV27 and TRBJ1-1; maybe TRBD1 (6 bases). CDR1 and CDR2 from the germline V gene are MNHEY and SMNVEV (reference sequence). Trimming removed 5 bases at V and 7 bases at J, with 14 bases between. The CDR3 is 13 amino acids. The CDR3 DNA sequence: TGTGCCAGCAGTCTCAGGGGAGGGTATGAAGCTTTCTTT. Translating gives CASSLRGGYEAFF.

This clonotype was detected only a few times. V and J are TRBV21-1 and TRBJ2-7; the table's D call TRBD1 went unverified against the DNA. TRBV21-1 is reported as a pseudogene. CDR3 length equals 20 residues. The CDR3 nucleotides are TGTGCCAGCAGCAAACCCTACCAGGACAGGGGGGAAGGTCTATCCTACGAGCAGTACTTC. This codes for CASSKPYQDRGEGLSYEQYF.

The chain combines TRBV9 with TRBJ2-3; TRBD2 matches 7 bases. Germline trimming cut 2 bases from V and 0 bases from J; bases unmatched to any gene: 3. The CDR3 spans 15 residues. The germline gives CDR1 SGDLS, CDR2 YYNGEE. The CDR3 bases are TGTGCCAGCAGCGTTAGCGGGCCAAGCACAGATACGCAGTATTTT. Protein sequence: CASSVSGPSTDTQYF.

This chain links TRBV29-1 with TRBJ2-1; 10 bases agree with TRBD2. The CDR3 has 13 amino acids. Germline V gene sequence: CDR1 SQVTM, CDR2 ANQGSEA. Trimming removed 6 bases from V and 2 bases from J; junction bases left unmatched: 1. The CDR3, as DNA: TGCAGCGTAGGGACTAGCGCCTACAATGAGCAGTTCTTC. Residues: CSVGTSAYNEQFF.

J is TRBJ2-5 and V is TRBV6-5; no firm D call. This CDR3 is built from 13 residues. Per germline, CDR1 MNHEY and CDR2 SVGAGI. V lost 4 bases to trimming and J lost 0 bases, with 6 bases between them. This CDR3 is CASSSAYQETQYF. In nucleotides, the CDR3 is TGTGCCAGCAGTTCCGCGTACCAAGAGACCCAGTACTTC.